Detailed here is one T cell receptor (beta chain). The CDR3 has 15 amino acids. Germline lookup yields CDR1 LNHDA and CDR2 SQIVND (reference sequence). The trim removed 3 bases at V and 8 bases at J, leaving 11 bases unmatched. This entry comes from a study of blood T cell repertoires in COVID-19. The repertoire was sequenced with immunoSEQ multiplex PCR; TCRdb's copy has only in-frame clones and lacks some. The table has approximately 230,000 clones, roughly 83% seen once. Sequencing input: peripheral blood. The source is a man older than 75 with acute or convalescent COVID-19. The chain links TRBV19 to TRBJ1-1; TRBD1 matches at 8 bases. CDR3 DNA sequence: TGTGCCAGTAGTATTTCAGGGCAGGGGGCGAAGGAAGCTTTCTTT. As protein: CASSISGQGAKEAFF.